This TCR beta chain derives from a study of sequential checkpoint blockade in melanoma. Study information: Arm A got nivolumab then ipilimumab; arm B the reverse, 1:1.

Treatment described: randomized to nivolumab then ipilimumab (arm A) or the reverse (arm B). The assay was immunoSEQ multiplex PCR, and TCRdb's table has in-frame clones only and misses some. The sample lists around 2,600 clones, over 25% occurring once. This clone has only a few counts. V was pared by 7 bases and J by 3 bases, with 13 bases between. The CDR3 has 14 amino acids. From germline, CDR1 is LNHDA and CDR2 SQIVND (reference sequence). The sequencing used tumor tissue (inferred from file names), collected from a patient given nivolumab and ipilimumab in sequence. The receptor comes from a human donor with melanoma. The rearrangement uses TRBV19 and TRBJ1-5, with unresolved D. The CDR3 reads CASNDLGINQPQHF. The CDR3 nucleotides read TGTGCCAGTAATGACTTGGGGATCAATCAGCCCCAGCATTTT.